The rows below give T cell receptor beta chains drawn from one sample of a study of shared clonotypes between healthy human individuals. Clones were sequenced by immunoSEQ multiplex PCR, and TCRdb holds only the in-frame ones, with some missing. The sample gives about 1,500,000 clones, roughly 97% of which show up once; 0.95% to 1.5% is in the top ten. Sequenced input: naive CD4+ T cells sorted from blood. The receptors were sampled from a man aged 25 to 40 in good health. Both conserved end residues are part of each CDR3. Each record gives: J gene, V gene, D gene, CDR3 DNA, CDR3 protein. D genes are given only for firm matches.

J gene: TRBJ2-3; V gene: TRBV2; D gene: NA; CDR3 DNA: TGTGCCAGCAGCGACGATAGCACAGATACGCAGTATTTT; CDR3 protein: CASSDDSTDTQYF
J gene: TRBJ2-1; V gene: TRBV28; D gene: TRBD2; CDR3 DNA: TGTGCCAGCCTTAGCGGGAGCGACTACAATGAGCAGTTCTTC; CDR3 protein: CASLSGSDYNEQFF
J gene: TRBJ2-7; V gene: TRBV27; D gene: NA; CDR3 DNA: TGTGCCAGCAGTTTAAGGGGTTTTGGCGAGCAGTACTTC; CDR3 protein: CASSLRGFGEQYF
J gene: TRBJ1-5; V gene: TRBV16; D gene: NA; CDR3 DNA: TGTGCCAGCAGCCGATACCAAGATCAGCCCCAGCATTTT; CDR3 protein: CASSRYQDQPQHF
J gene: TRBJ2-1; V gene: TRBV29-1; D gene: TRBD1; CDR3 DNA: TGCAGCGTAGTAGGGGACAGCTCCTACAATGAGCAGTTCTTC; CDR3 protein: CSVVGDSSYNEQFF
J gene: TRBJ2-6; V gene: TRBV27; D gene: NA; CDR3 DNA: TGTGCCAGCAGACCCGAGTACCCTGGGGCCAACGTCCTGACTTTC; CDR3 protein: CASRPEYPGANVLTF
J gene: TRBJ1-2; V gene: TRBV7-9; D gene: TRBD1; CDR3 DNA: TGTGCCAGCAGCAGACACAGACAGGGCCCTGGCTACACCTTC; CDR3 protein: CASSRHRQGPGYTF
J gene: TRBJ2-1; V gene: TRBV4-2; D gene: NA; CDR3 DNA: TGTGCCAGCAGCCAAGAGACCGGCGGGGAGCAGTTCTTC; CDR3 protein: CASSQETGGEQFF
J gene: TRBJ2-2; V gene: TRBV9; D gene: NA; CDR3 DNA: TGTGCCAGCAGCGTAGAGGGAAACAGGGCCGGGGAGCTGTTTTTT; CDR3 protein: CASSVEGNRAGELFF
J gene: TRBJ1-1; V gene: TRBV4-1; D gene: NA; CDR3 DNA: TGCGCCAGCAGCCAACACCAGCTTACAGGTACTGAAGCTTTCTTT; CDR3 protein: CASSQHQLTGTEAFF
J gene: TRBJ2-1; V gene: TRBV7-2; D gene: NA; CDR3 DNA: TGTGCCAGCAGCCTCGGGTGGAGCTCCTACAATGAGCAGTTCTTC; CDR3 protein: CASSLGWSSYNEQFF
J gene: TRBJ2-3; V gene: TRBV27; D gene: TRBD2; CDR3 DNA: TGTGCCAGCAGTTTCCGGACTAGCGGGAGGACAGATACGCAGTATTTT; CDR3 protein: CASSFRTSGRTDTQYF
J gene: TRBJ2-1; V gene: TRBV11-2; D gene: NA; CDR3 DNA: TGTGCCAGCAGCTTAGCTGGGGGGAATGAGCAGTTCTTC; CDR3 protein: CASSLAGGNEQFF
J gene: TRBJ2-7; V gene: TRBV28; D gene: NA; CDR3 DNA: TGTGCCAGCAGTCCTAAGTACGAGCAGTACTTC; CDR3 protein: CASSPKYEQYF
J gene: TRBJ1-2; V gene: TRBV2; D gene: NA; CDR3 DNA: TGTGCCAGCAGGACGGACCGACAGTATGGCTACACCTTC; CDR3 protein: CASRTDRQYGYTF
J gene: TRBJ2-1; V gene: TRBV18; D gene: NA; CDR3 DNA: TGTGCCAGCTCCCAAGCTGTGGGCGTCCCCTACAATGAGCAGTTCTTC; CDR3 protein: CASSQAVGVPYNEQFF
J gene: TRBJ1-4; V gene: TRBV5-1; D gene: TRBD1; CDR3 DNA: TGCGCCAGCAGACTACGAGGACAGGACCTATCAACTAATGAAAAACTGTTTTTT; CDR3 protein: CASRLRGQDLSTNEKLFF
J gene: TRBJ2-3; V gene: TRBV19; D gene: NA; CDR3 DNA: TGTGCCAGTACCCCTGGGAGTTTAGATACGCAGTATTTT; CDR3 protein: CASTPGSLDTQYF
J gene: TRBJ2-7; V gene: TRBV7-2; D gene: TRBD1; CDR3 DNA: TGTGCCAGCAGCTTAGGACCGGCGACAGGGAATAACGAGCAGTACTTC; CDR3 protein: CASSLGPATGNNEQYF